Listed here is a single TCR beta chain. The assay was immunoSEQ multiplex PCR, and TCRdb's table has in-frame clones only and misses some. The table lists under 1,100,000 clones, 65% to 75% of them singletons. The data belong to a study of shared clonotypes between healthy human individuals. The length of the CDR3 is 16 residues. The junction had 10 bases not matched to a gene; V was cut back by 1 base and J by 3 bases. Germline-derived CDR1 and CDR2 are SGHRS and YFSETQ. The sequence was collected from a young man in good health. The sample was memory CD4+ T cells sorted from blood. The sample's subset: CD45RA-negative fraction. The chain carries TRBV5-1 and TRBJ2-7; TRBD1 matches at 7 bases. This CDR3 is CASSLLGTASFYEQYF. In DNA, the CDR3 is TGCGCCAGCAGCTTGCTCGGGACAGCAAGCTTCTACGAGCAGTACTTC.